This T cell receptor beta chain was sequenced in a study of control samples from healthy donors and cancer patients (TCRdb year 2020). Library creation used the immunoSEQ multiplex PCR assay. Drawn from immuneACCESS, this table holds only the in-frame rearrangements with V and J called that TCRdb kept. Clones are partly lost; checked studies trace under half to an unresolved V gene and leave the rest unexplained. This sample has about 250,000 clones in its table, and about four fifths of those were observed once. The ten largest clones add up to about an eighth of the sample. With regard to this clone: No antigen is known for it. Qualities for individual bases were not recorded, and no much larger clone is one base off.

Germline trimming amounts to 2 bases on V and 5 bases on J, with 3 as the count of junction bases outside the gene matches. The cysteine opens and the phenylalanine closes a CDR3 of 14 amino acids. Only the CDR3 DNA stays, 42 bases, in frame from base 1. CDR1 and CDR2, looked up from the germline V gene (reference sequence), are LNHNV and YYDKDF. This receptor was identified in a woman aged 55-70 years with lung cancer. The sequence links TRBV15 to TRBJ2-1, with 7 bases in between that match TRBD2. Sequencing used PBMCs. At the DNA level, the sequence is TGTGCCACCAGCAGACTAGCGGCCCACAATGAGCAGTTCTTC. Translated, this is CATSRLAAHNEQFF.